These 32 T cell receptor beta chains were all obtained from the same sample, sequenced in a study of cytomegalovirus exposure and HLA in healthy donors. The PCR used 60 Vbeta and 13 Jbeta primers. Sequenced by immunoSEQ multiplex PCR; TCRdb stores in-frame clones only, minus some. The sample carries 150,000 to 200,000 clones, about four fifths recorded once. Material: PBMCs. The source of these receptors is a boy between 10 and 17 years old in good health and CMV-seronegative.

The chain carries TRBV13 and TRBJ1-1; D ambiguous. Germline V CDR1 and CDR2: PRHDT, FYEKMQ (reference sequence). The CDR3 runs to 14 residues. Trimming removed 4 bases from V and 1 base from J, with 10 bases in between. DNA of the CDR3: TGTGCCAGCAGCTATAAGATGGCGAACACTGAAGCTTTCTTT. Translated, it gives CASSYKMANTEAFF.

V gene TRBV6-5 combines with J gene TRBJ2-1; possible D gene TRBD2, 5 bases. CDR3 length: 15 amino acids. Germline V lookup: CDR1 MNHEY, CDR2 SVGAGI. V was shortened by 6 bases and J by 7 bases, with 19 bases between the two germline ends. CDR3 in amino acids: CASSILSGMKNEQFF. CDR3 bases: TGTGCCAGCAGCATCTTAAGCGGTATGAAAAATGAGCAGTTCTTC.

V gene TRBV4-1 combines with J gene TRBJ1-1; possible D gene TRBD1, 5 bases. This CDR3 region has 14 residues. V lost 1 base, J lost 1 base, and 7 bases lay in between. The V gene's germline CDR1 is MGHRA and CDR2 YSYEKL. The CDR3 DNA reads as TGCGCCAGCAGCCAAGTAAGGGGGAACACTGAAGCTTTCTTT. Protein sequence: CASSQVRGNTEAFF.

The chain couples TRBV6-5 to TRBJ1-6, with no clear D. The CDR3 runs to 16 residues. CDR1 is MNHEY, CDR2 SVGAGI, per germline. Trimming shortened V by 0 bases and J by 8 bases, and 14 bases separated the two germline ends. CDR3 sequence: CASSYSVRSKDSPLHF. CDR3 nucleotides: TGTGCCAGCAGTTACTCCGTGAGGTCGAAGGATTCACCCCTCCACTTT.

This chain connects TRBV19 to TRBJ1-2, with D unclear. The CDR3 contains 11 residues. V was clipped by 5 bases and J by 4 bases, with 5 bases between them. Germline CDR1 LNHDA, CDR2 SQIVND (reference sequence). This chain's CDR3 is CASSVFYGYTF. DNA for the CDR3: TGTGCCAGTAGTGTATTCTATGGCTACACCTTC.

The genes are TRBV5-1 and TRBJ2-7; the match to TRBD1 covers 7 bases. The ends lost 5 bases at V and 2 bases at J; junction bases unmatched: 10. The CDR3 is 15 residues long. CDR1 SGHRS and CDR2 YFSETQ come from the germline V gene. The CDR3 is CASSPTGAGAYEQYF. CDR3 nucleotide sequence: TGCGCCAGCAGTCCTACAGGGGCCGGGGCCTACGAGCAGTACTTC.

In nucleotides, the CDR3 is TGTGCCAGCAGCCTAGGGGATGGCTACACCTTC. Translation: CASSLGDGYTF. The chain carries TRBV2 and TRBJ1-2; D is possibly TRBD1 (5 bases). The V gene's germline CDR1 is SNHLY and CDR2 FYNNEI. The CDR3 is 11 residues long. Trimming cost V 6 bases and J 6 bases, with 8 bases left between them.

The rearrangement uses TRBV7-8 and TRBJ1-3; a possible D gene is TRBD1 (6 bases). This CDR3 contains 17 residues. Germline values: CDR1 SGHVS, CDR2 FQNEAQ. Between the trimmed V and J ends, which lost 6 bases and 3 bases, there was a span of 21 bases. In DNA, the CDR3 is TGTGCCAGCAGTAGCTGGTTGGGACAACTTGGTGGAAACACCATATATTTT. It translates to CASSSWLGQLGGNTIYF. Variable domain in full (rest from reference TRBV7-8 and TRBJ1-3): GAGVSQSPRYKVAKRGQDVALRCDPISGHVSLFWYQQALGQGPEFLTYFQNEAQLDKSGLPSDRFFAERPEGSVSTLKIQRTQQEDSAVYLCASSSWLGQLGGNTIYFGEGSWLTVV.

The chain uses TRBV28 and TRBJ1-1; TRBD1 might be the D (6 bases). Germline CDR1 MDHEN, CDR2 SYDVKM. V lost 6 bases to trimming and J lost 0 bases, with 11 bases between them. The CDR3 length is 14 residues. Here the CDR3 reads CASRGARLNTEAFF. The CDR3 coding sequence is TGTGCCAGCAGGGGGGCCCGATTGAACACTGAAGCTTTCTTT.

This clone was seen a single time. V is TRBV19 and J is TRBJ1-1; 9 bases agree with TRBD1. With 9 bases clipped from V and 1 base from J, the junction kept 6 bases outside the gene matches. Germline V gene sequence: CDR1 LNHDA, CDR2 SQIVND (reference sequence). The CDR3 length is 14 residues. The CDR3 is CASFVQGANTEAFF. As DNA, the CDR3 is TGTGCCAGCTTTGTACAGGGGGCGAACACTGAAGCTTTCTTT.

The chain couples TRBV19 to TRBJ2-3; 8 nucleotides match TRBD2. Germline CDR1 LNHDA, CDR2 SQIVND (reference sequence). V was clipped by 5 bases and J by 5 bases; unmatched bases: 6. The CDR3 covers 14 residues. DNA of the CDR3: TGTGCCAGTAGTGTCGGGGGGGCGTTAGATACGCAGTATTTT. Amino acids: CASSVGGALDTQYF.

This clone showed up just a few times. The chain uses TRBV7-9 and TRBJ1-1, with D maybe TRBD1 (6 bases). Trimming removed 9 bases from V and 1 base from J, with 9 bases in between. CDR1 is SEHNR, CDR2 FQNEAQ, per germline (reference sequence). The CDR3 has 12 residues. The CDR3 region is CASEQGNTEAFF. As DNA, the CDR3 is TGTGCCAGTGAACAGGGGAACACTGAAGCTTTCTTT.

The chain combines TRBV9 with TRBJ2-3, with D perhaps matching TRBD2 (6 bases). V lost 3 bases and J lost 2, with 10 bases in between. CDR3 length equals 14 residues. Germline V gives CDR1 SGDLS, CDR2 YYNGEE. CDR3 DNA: TGTGCCAGCAGCGCTGGGGGGTCCACAGATACGCAGTATTTT. This encodes CASSAGGSTDTQYF.

V and J are TRBV4-1 and TRBJ2-7; possible D gene TRBD2, 6 bases. Trimming removed 1 base at V and 4 bases at J, with 8 bases between. Germline CDR1 MGHRA, CDR2 YSYEKL. The CDR3 runs 13 residues. The CDR3 reads CASSQGEVYEQYF. CDR3 in DNA: TGCGCCAGCAGCCAAGGGGAGGTTTACGAGCAGTACTTC.

This clone occurred a few times. The chain uses TRBV4-3 and TRBJ2-5; possible D gene TRBD1, 6 bases. This CDR3 is built from 16 residues. Germline CDR1 LGHNA, CDR2 YSLEER. The V and J ends lost 0 bases and 7 bases respectively, with 18 bases between them. CDR3 amino acids: CASSQDPGRETGTQYF. The CDR3 DNA sequence: TGCGCCAGCAGCCAAGACCCGGGACGTGAGACAGGGACCCAGTACTTC.

The sample holds a few counts of this clone. V is TRBV11-1 and J is TRBJ1-3; no clear D gene. Trimming took 2 bases from V and 0 from J, leaving 11 bases between them. Per the germline V gene, CDR1 is SGHAT and CDR2 is FQDESV (reference sequence). The CDR3 contains 16 residues. CDR3: CASSLSWRVSGNTIYF. The CDR3 bases are TGTGCCAGCAGCTTATCCTGGCGGGTCTCTGGAAACACCATATATTTT.

The J gene is TRBJ2-1, the V gene TRBV28; D is possibly TRBD2 (7 bases). The CDR3 consists of 17 residues. Trimming left V 4 bases short and J 2 bases short, with 18 bases between. The germline gives CDR1 MDHEN, CDR2 SYDVKM. The CDR3, as DNA: TGTGCCAGCAGTTCCGGTTTGGGGGGGCCGACCTACAATGAGCAGTTCTTC. It encodes CASSSGLGGPTYNEQFF.

The J gene is TRBJ1-1, the V gene TRBV10-3; 7 positions agree with TRBD1. Germline CDR1 ENHRY, CDR2 SYGVKD. This CDR3 is built from 13 residues. Losses at the gene ends were 11 bases for V and 3 bases for J; bases not matched to a gene: 9. CDR3 region: CASRQGSDTEAFF. The CDR3 bases are TGTGCCTCCAGACAGGGCTCGGACACTGAAGCTTTCTTT.

The chain uses TRBV5-1 and TRBJ2-3; no definite D call. From germline, CDR1 is SGHRS and CDR2 YFSETQ. CDR3 length equals 15 residues. V was trimmed by 4 bases and J by 0 bases, leaving 12 bases between them. CDR3 DNA: TGCGCCAGCAGCCCCCGCGTAGCTAGCACAGATACGCAGTATTTT. Protein sequence: CASSPRVASTDTQYF.

V gene TRBV5-6 combines with J gene TRBJ2-1; perhaps TRBD2 as D (5 bases). CDR1 and CDR2 from the germline V gene are SGHDT and YYEEEE. This CDR3 contains 15 residues. The V end was cut by 2 bases, the J end by 8 bases, with 17 bases between. Here the CDR3 reads CASSLSPLGRHEQFF. The CDR3 bases are TGTGCCAGCAGCTTATCGCCCTTGGGGAGACATGAGCAGTTCTTC.

Only a few counts were recorded for this clone. V is TRBV2 and J is TRBJ2-1; a weak D match, TRBD2 (6 bases). This CDR3 comprises 16 residues. Germline V gives CDR1 SNHLY, CDR2 FYNNEI. The V and J ends lost 5 bases and 4 bases respectively, with 18 bases between them. The CDR3 loop is CASSRPGTGSYNEQFF. The DNA of the CDR3 is TGTGCCAGCAGTAGACCCGGGACTGGATCTTACAATGAGCAGTTCTTC.

The CDR3 sequence is CASSSTGGPQFEQFF. The CDR3 DNA reads as TGTGCCAGCAGCTCAACGGGAGGGCCTCAGTTTGAGCAGTTCTTC. This chain connects TRBV7-2 to TRBJ2-1; 8 bases agree with TRBD2. Germline V gene lookup returns CDR1 SGHTA and CDR2 FQGNSA. The V segment lost 4 bases and the J segment 9 bases; nucleotides outside the gene matches: 11. The CDR3 runs to 15 residues.

The V call is TRBV28, the J call TRBJ1-2; D unresolved. V was cut by 5 bases and J by 5 bases, with 15 bases left in between. Germline loops: CDR1 MDHEN, CDR2 SYDVKM. This CDR3 is 14 amino acids long. This CDR3 is CASSPPGQLYGYTF. Here the CDR3 DNA reads TGTGCCAGCAGTCCCCCGGGTCAACTTTATGGCTACACCTTC.

This clone has just a few counts. V usage is TRBV9 and J usage is TRBJ2-1; no definite D call. V was pared by 4 bases and J by 5 bases, with 7 bases between. The CDR3 is 12 amino acids. Germline assignment: CDR1 SGDLS and CDR2 YYNGEE. CDR3 DNA sequence: TGTGCCAGCAGCTACTACGACAATGAGCAGTTCTTC. It codes for CASSYYDNEQFF.

The V gene is TRBV5-6, the J gene TRBJ2-7; D is perhaps TRBD1 (6 bases). V lost 6 bases, J lost 3 bases, and 19 bases lay in between. The CDR3 contains 15 residues. Germline CDR1 is SGHDT and CDR2 is YYEEEE. The DNA of the CDR3 is TGTGCCAGCATCCCGAGTACAGGGCTTAGCTACGAGCAGTACTTC. Residues: CASIPSTGLSYEQYF.

The chain joins TRBV27 to TRBJ2-6, with TRBD1 identical over 8 bases. The CDR3 runs to 15 residues. After removal of 7 bases from V and 3 bases from J, the junction contained 5 bases not matched to a gene. Germline values: CDR1 MNHEY, CDR2 SMNVEV (reference sequence). The CDR3: CASTPGGFGANVLTF. CDR3 DNA sequence: TGTGCCAGCACCCCAGGGGGCTTTGGGGCCAACGTCCTGACTTTC. Variable domain in full (rest from reference TRBV27 and TRBJ2-6): EAQVTQNPRYLITVTGKKLTVTCSQNMNHEYMSWYRQDPGLGLRQIYYSMNVEVTDKGDVPEGYKVSRKEKRNFPLILESPSPNQTSLYFCASTPGGFGANVLTFGAGSRLTVL.

Here the CDR3 DNA reads TGTGCCAGCAGCCCGGGGACAGGGGCTAATTCACCCCTCCACTTT. Residues: CASSPGTGANSPLHF. J is TRBJ1-6 and V is TRBV5-8; 10 positions match TRBD1. The junction had 4 bases not matched to a gene; V was cut back by 4 bases and J by 6 bases. This CDR3 has 15 residues. Germline V lookup: CDR1 SGHTS, CDR2 YDEGEE.

This chain uses TRBV5-1 with TRBJ1-2, with 7 bases identical to TRBD1. CDR3 length: 14 residues. J gave up 4 bases and V 0 bases, and 3 bases lay outside the gene matches. The germline CDR1 and CDR2 sequences are SGHRS and YFSETQ. CDR3 sequence reads: CASSLGSGGYGYTF. The CDR3 nucleotides are TGCGCCAGCAGCTTGGGCTCAGGGGGCTATGGCTACACCTTC.

The chain recombines TRBV6-5 with TRBJ2-3, with TRBD2 matching 7 bases. Germline lookup yields CDR1 MNHEY and CDR2 SVGAGI. The V segment lost 10 bases and the J segment 2 bases; nucleotides outside the gene matches: 6. The CDR3 runs 13 residues. The CDR3 bases are TGTGCCAACGGGGCGGGGGACACAGATACGCAGTATTTT. Amino acid sequence: CANGAGDTDTQYF.

This clone was seen only once. The V and J genes are TRBV30 and TRBJ1-3, with TRBD1 identical over 7 bases. Trimming at V came to 0 bases and at J to 3 bases, leaving 5 bases not matched to a gene. The germline CDR1 and CDR2 sequences are GTSNPN and SVGIG (reference sequence). This CDR3 contains 15 residues. As DNA, the CDR3 is TGTGCCTGGAGTGTTAAGGGGGCGCTTGGAAACACCATATATTTT. Its translation is CAWSVKGALGNTIYF.

The chain links TRBV6-5 to TRBJ1-1; no clear D. The CDR3 sequence is 12 residues long. CDR1 and CDR2 from the germline V gene are MNHEY and SVGAGI. Between the trimmed V and J ends, which lost 6 bases and 2 bases, there was a span of 7 bases. CDR3 amino acids: CASRTGNTEAFF. The CDR3 nucleotides read TGTGCCAGCAGGACGGGTAACACTGAAGCTTTCTTT.

The genes are TRBV6-5 and TRBJ1-1; D is unclear. The CDR3 covers 12 residues. V gave up 6 bases and J gave up 7 bases, with 12 bases separating them. From germline, CDR1 is MNHEY and CDR2 SVGAGI. In nucleotides, the CDR3 is TGTGCCAGCAGAAGGTCCGGGGTTGAAGCTTTCTTT. Encoded protein: CASRRSGVEAFF.